This T cell receptor beta chain is drawn from a study of T-cell reconstitution after alpha-beta-depleted transplantation in children. Study results and limitations: Surviving recipient T cells and intrathymic progenitors accounted for some patients' high TCRbeta diversity at day 60. Hyperexpanded clones declined; after one year, newly produced T cells mostly supplied diversity.

The V segment lost 9 bases and the J segment 0 bases; nucleotides outside the gene matches: 8. The CDR3 runs 14 residues. Germline CDR1 ENHRY, CDR2 SYGVKD. As it was prepared, the TCRbeta library received unique molecular identifiers. TCRdb analysed the PCR reads with MiXCR anew, one entry per CDR3 protein. Of about 830,000 distinct CDR3 sequences listed, about 15% are singletons. With respect to this clonotype: Its antigen is undetermined.

The genes are TRBV10-3 and TRBJ2-7; 7 nucleotides align to TRBD2. Sequenced material: PBMCs, mostly from graft donor cells, taken 360 days after TCRalphabeta/CD19-depleted stem cell transplant. The sequence derives from a male patient under 18 who had a stem cell transplant for acute lymphoblastic leukemia, so the T cells may come from the graft donor. CDR3 region: CAMASGRISYEQYF. The CDR3 region has the DNA TGTGCCATGGCTAGCGGACGGATCTCCTACGAGCAGTACTTC.